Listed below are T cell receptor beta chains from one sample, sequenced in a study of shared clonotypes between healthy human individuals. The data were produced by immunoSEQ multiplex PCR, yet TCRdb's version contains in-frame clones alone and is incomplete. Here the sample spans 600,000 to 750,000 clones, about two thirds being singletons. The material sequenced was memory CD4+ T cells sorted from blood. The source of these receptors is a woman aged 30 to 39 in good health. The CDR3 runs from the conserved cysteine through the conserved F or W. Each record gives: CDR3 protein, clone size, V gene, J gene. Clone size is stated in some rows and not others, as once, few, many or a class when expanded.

CDR3aa: CASSLISGNTIYF
abundance: NA
v_gene: TRBV11-2
j_gene: TRBJ1-3

CDR3aa: CASSQDGGLRASYEQYF
abundance: NA
v_gene: TRBV4-2
j_gene: TRBJ2-7

CDR3aa: CASSAAGSSYNEQFF
abundance: NA
v_gene: TRBV9
j_gene: TRBJ2-1

CDR3aa: CASSLGLAGGPVYNEQFF
abundance: NA
v_gene: TRBV11-2
j_gene: TRBJ2-1

CDR3aa: CASSRGQGYTEAFF
abundance: once
v_gene: TRBV18
j_gene: TRBJ1-1

CDR3aa: CASSLGQEFTDTQYF
abundance: NA
v_gene: TRBV7-9
j_gene: TRBJ2-3

CDR3aa: CASSYLGQQRNQPQHF
abundance: NA
v_gene: TRBV19
j_gene: TRBJ1-5

CDR3aa: CAWSSGQSYSPLHF
abundance: NA
v_gene: TRBV30
j_gene: TRBJ1-6

CDR3aa: CASSLLYGRQETQYF
abundance: NA
v_gene: TRBV11-2
j_gene: TRBJ2-5

CDR3aa: CASSVARGGTGELFF
abundance: NA
v_gene: TRBV9
j_gene: TRBJ2-2

CDR3aa: CASSALVGRSTNEQFF
abundance: many
v_gene: TRBV5-1
j_gene: TRBJ2-1

CDR3aa: CASSLENFGTGELFF
abundance: NA
v_gene: TRBV5-1
j_gene: TRBJ2-2

CDR3aa: CASSYDRKGYTF
abundance: NA
v_gene: TRBV6-5
j_gene: TRBJ1-2

CDR3aa: CASSLSSGMYNEQFF
abundance: NA
v_gene: TRBV5-1
j_gene: TRBJ2-1

CDR3aa: CATSRGGLDTNEKLFF
abundance: NA
v_gene: TRBV15
j_gene: TRBJ1-4

CDR3aa: CAISERGLALPTDTQYF
abundance: once
v_gene: TRBV10-3
j_gene: TRBJ2-3

CDR3aa: CASAGQGGGSAPADTQYF
abundance: NA
v_gene: TRBV19
j_gene: TRBJ2-3

CDR3aa: CATRARQGDLGTEAFF
abundance: NA
v_gene: TRBV10-3
j_gene: TRBJ1-1

CDR3aa: CASSEYRGNTGELFF
abundance: NA
v_gene: TRBV2
j_gene: TRBJ2-2

CDR3aa: CASSRSQAPYNQPQHF
abundance: NA
v_gene: TRBV28
j_gene: TRBJ1-5

CDR3aa: CASSAQGATGNTIYF
abundance: NA
v_gene: TRBV25-1
j_gene: TRBJ1-3

CDR3aa: CASSLVNRGPLANTGELFF
abundance: NA
v_gene: TRBV7-9
j_gene: TRBJ2-2

CDR3aa: CASSRLGAISGNTIYF
abundance: NA
v_gene: TRBV13
j_gene: TRBJ1-3

CDR3aa: CASSLELTSGPSSYEQYF
abundance: many
v_gene: TRBV7-2
j_gene: TRBJ2-7

CDR3aa: CASSQGLGAGDNEQFF
abundance: few
v_gene: TRBV4-1
j_gene: TRBJ2-1

CDR3aa: CATVTGRTGNTEAFF
abundance: NA
v_gene: TRBV7-9
j_gene: TRBJ1-1

CDR3aa: CASSLSGLEVTEAFF
abundance: once
v_gene: TRBV13
j_gene: TRBJ1-1

CDR3aa: CASSWAGTSKSYNEQFF
abundance: NA
v_gene: TRBV5-1
j_gene: TRBJ2-1

CDR3aa: CASSRRRELSTDTQYF
abundance: NA
v_gene: TRBV14
j_gene: TRBJ2-3

CDR3aa: CASNNPSSEQYF
abundance: few
v_gene: TRBV6-5
j_gene: TRBJ2-7

CDR3aa: CASSARGGTYSYNEQFF
abundance: NA
v_gene: TRBV9
j_gene: TRBJ2-1

CDR3aa: CASSSQGVDEKLFF
abundance: NA
v_gene: TRBV5-1
j_gene: TRBJ1-4

CDR3aa: CAWSQGHSLQPQHF
abundance: NA
v_gene: TRBV30
j_gene: TRBJ1-5

CDR3aa: CASSPDRDAFF
abundance: once
v_gene: TRBV18
j_gene: TRBJ1-1

CDR3aa: CASSSRLLVDTQYF
abundance: few
v_gene: TRBV27
j_gene: TRBJ2-3

CDR3aa: CASSPDRGREGQDEQFF
abundance: NA
v_gene: TRBV18
j_gene: TRBJ2-1

CDR3aa: CASSQVGYTEAFF
abundance: NA
v_gene: TRBV14
j_gene: TRBJ1-1

CDR3aa: CASSQDLAGGRTNEQFF
abundance: NA
v_gene: TRBV4-1
j_gene: TRBJ2-1

CDR3aa: CASSLARSWDISPEAFF
abundance: NA
v_gene: TRBV5-1
j_gene: TRBJ1-1

CDR3aa: CASSETSQVLEQYF
abundance: NA
v_gene: TRBV4-1
j_gene: TRBJ2-5

CDR3aa: CASSLDPKGAGETQYF
abundance: NA
v_gene: TRBV11-2
j_gene: TRBJ2-5

CDR3aa: CASSVAPSAGGPDEQFF
abundance: NA
v_gene: TRBV9
j_gene: TRBJ2-1

CDR3aa: CASSLGDPRTYEQYF
abundance: NA
v_gene: TRBV11-2
j_gene: TRBJ2-7

CDR3aa: CSVSEGVEQYF
abundance: NA
v_gene: TRBV29-1
j_gene: TRBJ2-7

CDR3aa: CASRIQDHSYEQYF
abundance: once
v_gene: TRBV6-5
j_gene: TRBJ2-7

CDR3aa: CASSISINQPQHF
abundance: NA
v_gene: TRBV19
j_gene: TRBJ1-5

CDR3aa: CSVTKSSGRQETQYF
abundance: NA
v_gene: TRBV29-1
j_gene: TRBJ2-5

CDR3aa: CASSLDLAGPNEQFF
abundance: NA
v_gene: TRBV7-8
j_gene: TRBJ2-1

CDR3aa: CASSPREGNTEAFF
abundance: NA
v_gene: TRBV18
j_gene: TRBJ1-1

CDR3aa: CASRLRSLF
abundance: once
v_gene: TRBV12-2
j_gene: TRBJ1-1

CDR3aa: CASSGPGPPYEQFF
abundance: few
v_gene: TRBV7-3
j_gene: TRBJ2-1

CDR3aa: CASRKDRNTDTQYF
abundance: NA
v_gene: TRBV25-1
j_gene: TRBJ2-3

CDR3aa: CTSSQEAETEAFF
abundance: once
v_gene: TRBV1
j_gene: TRBJ1-1

CDR3aa: CAWNAGGSYNEQFF
abundance: many
v_gene: TRBV30
j_gene: TRBJ2-1

CDR3aa: CASSLVSGLAGFYDIQYF
abundance: NA
v_gene: TRBV7-2
j_gene: TRBJ2-4

CDR3aa: CASSQDLTTGRLF
abundance: NA
v_gene: TRBV4-1
j_gene: TRBJ2-3

CDR3aa: CASTPWGDRRTGELFF
abundance: NA
v_gene: TRBV27
j_gene: TRBJ2-2

CDR3aa: CASSYATGREQFF
abundance: NA
v_gene: TRBV6-6
j_gene: TRBJ2-1

CDR3aa: CASSLGASSRAGELFF
abundance: NA
v_gene: TRBV5-1
j_gene: TRBJ2-2

CDR3aa: CASSESGQGGALEQYF
abundance: NA
v_gene: TRBV25-1
j_gene: TRBJ2-7